Reported below is one T cell receptor beta chain. Its antigen is undetermined. The sample comes from a study of breast tumors, draining lymph nodes, adjacent tissues. General study findings and limits: Data fit most tumor T cells coming from lymph node, expanding in tumor. Tumor and nontumor repertoires were significantly more similar in luminal-like than in basal-like breast cancer.

TCRdb re-analysed the multiplex PCR reads in MiXCR, keeping a single row per CDR3 protein. Found here are about 230,000 distinct CDR3 sequences, about a third of them singletons; the top ten hold 1.2% to 1.5%. Axillary draining lymph nodes of breast cancer patients supplied the node samples. From germline, CDR1 is GTSNPN and CDR2 SVGIG (reference sequence). The ends lost 4 bases at V and 6 bases at J; junction bases unmatched: 5. The CDR3 spans 13 residues. The sequence came from a female donor with breast cancer. Some clones in this sample may be carry-over from other donors' samples. The rearrangement joins TRBV30 to TRBJ2-4, with 8 bases lining up with TRBD1. The sequenced material came from axillary lymph node tissue. The CDR3 protein is CAWTRTGLNIQYF. The CDR3 nucleotides read TGTGCCTGGACTAGGACAGGGTTAAACATTCAGTACTTC.